This T cell receptor (beta chain) was documented in a study of human T cells and chemical hapten exposure. Stated time point: healthy volunteer bleed at 2 weeks. Total RNA came from unfractionated whole blood. The study, taken as a whole, reports: TCRs above 1 in 1000 frequency did not change with DPC sensitization.

This clonotype was observed a few times. Its cognate antigen is unknown. The length of the CDR3 is 16 residues. J was trimmed by 4 bases and V by 4 bases; bases with no gene match: 9. The germline V gene encodes CDR1 SGHTS and CDR2 YDEGEE. TCRdb reanalysed the RACE reads using MiXCR and keeps one entry per CDR3 protein. This table has tens of thousands of distinct CDR3 sequences, 4.3% appearing once. The TCR originated in a female donor in good health. Some clones in this sample may be carry-over from other donors' samples. The chain has TRBV5-8 and TRBJ2-2; 8 bases line up with TRBD2. What was sequenced was whole blood. CDR3 loop: CASSPTGTRVTGELFF. In DNA form, the CDR3 reads TGTGCCAGCAGCCCAACCGGGACTAGAGTCACCGGGGAGCTGTTTTTT. Filled out from reference TRBV5-8 and TRBJ2-2, the complete variable domain reads EAGVTQSPTHLIKTRGQQATLRCSPISGHTSVYWYQQALGLGLQFLLWYDEGEERNRGNFPPRFSGRQFPNYSSELNVNALELEDSALYLCASSPTGTRVTGELFFGEGSRLTVL.